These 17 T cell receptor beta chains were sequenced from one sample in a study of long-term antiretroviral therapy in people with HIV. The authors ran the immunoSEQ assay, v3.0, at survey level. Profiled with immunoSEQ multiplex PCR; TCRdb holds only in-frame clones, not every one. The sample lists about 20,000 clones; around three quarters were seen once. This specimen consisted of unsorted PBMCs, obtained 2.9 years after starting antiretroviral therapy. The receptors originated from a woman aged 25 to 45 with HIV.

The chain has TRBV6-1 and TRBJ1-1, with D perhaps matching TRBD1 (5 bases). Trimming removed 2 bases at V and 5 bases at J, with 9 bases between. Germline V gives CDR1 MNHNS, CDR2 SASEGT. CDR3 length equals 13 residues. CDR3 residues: CASSEMGGTEAFF. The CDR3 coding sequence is TGTGCCAGCAGTGAAATGGGGGGGACTGAAGCTTTCTTT.

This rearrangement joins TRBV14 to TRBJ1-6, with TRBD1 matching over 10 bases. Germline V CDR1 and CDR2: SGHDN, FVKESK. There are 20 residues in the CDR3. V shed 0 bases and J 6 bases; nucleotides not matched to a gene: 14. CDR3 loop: CASSQDPGQGRYTFNSPLHF. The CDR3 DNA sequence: TGTGCCAGCAGCCAAGACCCGGGACAGGGGCGGTATACGTTTAATTCACCCCTCCACTTT.

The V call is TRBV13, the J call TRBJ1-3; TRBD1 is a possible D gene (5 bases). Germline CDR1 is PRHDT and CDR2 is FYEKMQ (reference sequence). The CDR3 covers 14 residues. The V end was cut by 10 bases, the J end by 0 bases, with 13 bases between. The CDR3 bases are TGTGCCACCCGGGACCGGGTCTCTGGAAACACCATATATTTT. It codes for CATRDRVSGNTIYF.

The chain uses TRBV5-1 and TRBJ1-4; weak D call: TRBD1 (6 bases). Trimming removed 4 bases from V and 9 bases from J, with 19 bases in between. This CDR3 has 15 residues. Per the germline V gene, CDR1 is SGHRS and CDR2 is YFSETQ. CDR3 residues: CASSGPPGQNQKLFF. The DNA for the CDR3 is TGCGCCAGCAGCGGACCACCGGGACAAAATCAAAAACTGTTTTTT.

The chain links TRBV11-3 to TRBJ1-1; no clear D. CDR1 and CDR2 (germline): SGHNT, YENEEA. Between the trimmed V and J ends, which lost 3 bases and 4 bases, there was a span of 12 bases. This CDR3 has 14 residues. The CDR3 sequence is CASSFGVGSTEAFF. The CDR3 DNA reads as TGTGCCAGCAGCTTCGGGGTCGGGAGCACTGAAGCTTTCTTT.

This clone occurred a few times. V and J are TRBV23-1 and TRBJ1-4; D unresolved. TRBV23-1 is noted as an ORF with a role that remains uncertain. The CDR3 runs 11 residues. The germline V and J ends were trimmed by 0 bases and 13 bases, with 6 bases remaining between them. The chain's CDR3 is CASSQSSRLFF. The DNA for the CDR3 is TGCGCCAGCAGTCAATCTTCGAGACTGTTTTTT.

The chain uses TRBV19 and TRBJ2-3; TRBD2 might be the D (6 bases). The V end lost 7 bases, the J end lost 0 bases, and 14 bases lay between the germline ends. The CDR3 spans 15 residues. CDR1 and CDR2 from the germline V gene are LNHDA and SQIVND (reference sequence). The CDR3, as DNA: TGTGCCAGTACGACGGCGGGAACTAGCACAGATACGCAGTATTTT. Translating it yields CASTTAGTSTDTQYF.

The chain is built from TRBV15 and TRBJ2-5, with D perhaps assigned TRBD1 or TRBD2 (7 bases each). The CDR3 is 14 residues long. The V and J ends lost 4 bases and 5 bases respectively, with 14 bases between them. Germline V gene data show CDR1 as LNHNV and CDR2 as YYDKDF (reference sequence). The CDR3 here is CATSTRGGAETQYF. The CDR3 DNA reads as TGTGCCACCAGCACCAGGGGGGGAGCGGAGACCCAGTACTTC.

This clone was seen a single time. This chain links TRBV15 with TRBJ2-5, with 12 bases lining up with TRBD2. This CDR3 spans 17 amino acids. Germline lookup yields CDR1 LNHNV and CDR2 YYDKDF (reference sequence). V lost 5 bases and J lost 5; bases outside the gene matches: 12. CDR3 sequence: CATSWVSGLAGIETQYF. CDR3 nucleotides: TGTGCCACCAGCTGGGTGAGTGGACTAGCGGGGATCGAGACCCAGTACTTC.

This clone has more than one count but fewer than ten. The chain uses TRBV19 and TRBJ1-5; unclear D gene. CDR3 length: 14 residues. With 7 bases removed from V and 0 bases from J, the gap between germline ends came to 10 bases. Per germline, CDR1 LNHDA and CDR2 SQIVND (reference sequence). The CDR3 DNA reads TGTGCCAGTACCACGATCAATAGCAATCAGCCCCAGCATTTT. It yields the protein CASTTINSNQPQHF.

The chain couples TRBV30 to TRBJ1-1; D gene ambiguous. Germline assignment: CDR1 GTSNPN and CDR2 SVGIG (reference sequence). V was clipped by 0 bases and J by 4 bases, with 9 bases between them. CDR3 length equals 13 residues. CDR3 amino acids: CAWSVGGFTEAFF. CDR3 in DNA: TGTGCCTGGAGTGTCGGAGGGTTCACTGAAGCTTTCTTT.

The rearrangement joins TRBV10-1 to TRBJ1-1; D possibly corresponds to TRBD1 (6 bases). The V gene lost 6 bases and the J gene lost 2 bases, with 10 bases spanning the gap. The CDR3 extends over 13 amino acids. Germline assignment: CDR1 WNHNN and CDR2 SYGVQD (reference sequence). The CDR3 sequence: CASRQGRNTEAFF. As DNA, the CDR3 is TGCGCCAGCAGACAGGGACGAAACACTGAAGCTTTCTTT.

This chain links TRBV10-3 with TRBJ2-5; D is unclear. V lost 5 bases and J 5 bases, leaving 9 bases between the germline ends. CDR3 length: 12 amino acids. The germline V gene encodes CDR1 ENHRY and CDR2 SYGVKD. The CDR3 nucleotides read TGTGCCATCAGTTTCCAGCTGGAGACCCAGTACTTC. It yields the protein CAISFQLETQYF.

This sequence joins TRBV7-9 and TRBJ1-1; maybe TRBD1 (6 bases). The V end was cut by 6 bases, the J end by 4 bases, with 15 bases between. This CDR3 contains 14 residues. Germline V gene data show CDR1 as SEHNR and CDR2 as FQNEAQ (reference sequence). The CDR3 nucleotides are TGTGCCAGCAGGTACGAGGGGGTCTTCACTGAAGCTTTCTTT. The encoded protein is CASRYEGVFTEAFF.

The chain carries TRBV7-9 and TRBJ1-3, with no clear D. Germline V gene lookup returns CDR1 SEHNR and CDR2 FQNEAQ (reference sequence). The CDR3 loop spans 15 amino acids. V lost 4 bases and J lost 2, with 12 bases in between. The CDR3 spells CASSSTLPTGNTIYF. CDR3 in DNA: TGTGCCAGCAGCTCGACCCTTCCCACTGGAAACACCATATATTTT.

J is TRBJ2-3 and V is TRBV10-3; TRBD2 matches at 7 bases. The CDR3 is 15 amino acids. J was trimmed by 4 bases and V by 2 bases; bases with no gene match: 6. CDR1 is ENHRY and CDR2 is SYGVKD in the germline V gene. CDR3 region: CAISESGVVSDTQYF. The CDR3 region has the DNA TGTGCCATCAGTGAGAGCGGGGTAGTGTCAGATACGCAGTATTTT.

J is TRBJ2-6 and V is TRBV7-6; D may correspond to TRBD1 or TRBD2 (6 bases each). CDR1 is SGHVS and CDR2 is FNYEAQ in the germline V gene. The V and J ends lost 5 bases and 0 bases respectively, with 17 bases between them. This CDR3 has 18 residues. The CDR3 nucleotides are TGTGCCAGCAGCGCTCTAACGGGGGCGTACTCTGGGGCCAACGTCCTGACTTTC. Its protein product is CASSALTGAYSGANVLTF.